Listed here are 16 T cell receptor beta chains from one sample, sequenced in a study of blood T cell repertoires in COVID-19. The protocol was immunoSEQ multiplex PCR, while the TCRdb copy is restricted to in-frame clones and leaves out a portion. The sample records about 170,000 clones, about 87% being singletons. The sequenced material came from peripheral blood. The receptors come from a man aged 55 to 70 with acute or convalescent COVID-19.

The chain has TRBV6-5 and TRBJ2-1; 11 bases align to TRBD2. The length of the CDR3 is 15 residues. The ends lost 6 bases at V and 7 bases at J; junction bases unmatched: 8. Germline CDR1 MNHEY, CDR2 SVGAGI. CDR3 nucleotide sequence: TGTGCCAGCAGCCATACTAGCGGGAGAGCAAATGAGCAGTTCTTC. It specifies CASSHTSGRANEQFF.

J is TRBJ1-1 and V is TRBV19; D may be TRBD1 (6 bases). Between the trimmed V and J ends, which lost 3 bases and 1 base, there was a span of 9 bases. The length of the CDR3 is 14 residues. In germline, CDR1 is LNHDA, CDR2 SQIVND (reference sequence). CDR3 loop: CASSIRTENTEAFF. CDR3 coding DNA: TGTGCCAGTAGTATTCGGACAGAGAACACTGAAGCTTTCTTT.

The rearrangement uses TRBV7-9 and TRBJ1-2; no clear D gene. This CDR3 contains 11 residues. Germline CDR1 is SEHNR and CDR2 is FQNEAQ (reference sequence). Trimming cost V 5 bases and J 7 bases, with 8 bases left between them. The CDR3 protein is CASSPGSGYTF. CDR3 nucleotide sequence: TGTGCCAGCAGCCCGGGTAGTGGCTACACCTTC.

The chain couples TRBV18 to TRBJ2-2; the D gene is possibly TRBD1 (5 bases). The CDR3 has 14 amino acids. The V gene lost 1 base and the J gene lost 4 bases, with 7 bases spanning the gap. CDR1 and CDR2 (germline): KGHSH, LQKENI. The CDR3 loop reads CASSPQGFTGELFF. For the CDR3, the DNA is TGTGCCAGCTCACCACAGGGGTTCACCGGGGAGCTGTTTTTT.

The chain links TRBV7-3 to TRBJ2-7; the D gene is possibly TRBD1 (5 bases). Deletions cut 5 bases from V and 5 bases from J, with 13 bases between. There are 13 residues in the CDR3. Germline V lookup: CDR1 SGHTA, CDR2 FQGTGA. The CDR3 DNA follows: TGTGCCAGCAGCCCATCAATGGGGCACGAGCAGTACTTC. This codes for CASSPSMGHEQYF.

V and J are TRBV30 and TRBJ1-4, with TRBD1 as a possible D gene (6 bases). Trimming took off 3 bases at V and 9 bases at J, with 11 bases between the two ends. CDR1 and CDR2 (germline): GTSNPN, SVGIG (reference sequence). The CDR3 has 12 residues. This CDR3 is CAWRRGGKKLFF. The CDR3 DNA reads TGTGCCTGGAGGAGGGGGGGGAAAAAACTGTTTTTT.

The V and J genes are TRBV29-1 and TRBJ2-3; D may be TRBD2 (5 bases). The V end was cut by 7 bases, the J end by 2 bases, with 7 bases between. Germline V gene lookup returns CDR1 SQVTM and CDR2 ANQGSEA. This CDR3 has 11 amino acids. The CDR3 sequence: CSGTHTDTQYF. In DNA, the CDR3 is TGCAGCGGGACTCACACAGATACGCAGTATTTT.

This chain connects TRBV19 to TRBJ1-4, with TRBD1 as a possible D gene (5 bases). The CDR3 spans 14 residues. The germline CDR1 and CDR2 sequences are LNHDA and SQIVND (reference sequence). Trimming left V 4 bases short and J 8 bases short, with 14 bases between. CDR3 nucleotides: TGTGCCAGTAGTAGCGGCAGGGAGGAAGAAAAACTGTTTTTT. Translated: CASSSGREEEKLFF.

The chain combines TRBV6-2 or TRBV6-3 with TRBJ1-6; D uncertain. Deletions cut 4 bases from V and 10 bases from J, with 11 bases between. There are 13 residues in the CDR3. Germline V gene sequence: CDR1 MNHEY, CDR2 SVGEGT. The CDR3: CASSSERESPLHF. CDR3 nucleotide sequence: TGTGCCAGCAGTTCGGAAAGGGAGTCACCCCTCCACTTT.

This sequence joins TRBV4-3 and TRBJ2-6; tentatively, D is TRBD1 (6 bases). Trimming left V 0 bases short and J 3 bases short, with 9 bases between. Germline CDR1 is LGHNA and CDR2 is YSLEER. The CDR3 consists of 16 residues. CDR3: CASSQEQGSGANVLTF. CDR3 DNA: TGCGCCAGCAGCCAAGAACAGGGTAGTGGGGCCAACGTCCTGACTTTC.

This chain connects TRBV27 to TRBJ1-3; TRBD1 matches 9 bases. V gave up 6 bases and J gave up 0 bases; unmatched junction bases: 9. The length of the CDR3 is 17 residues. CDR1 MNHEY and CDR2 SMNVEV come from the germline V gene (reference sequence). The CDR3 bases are TGTGCCAGCAGCGGGACAGGGAGATTACTCTCTGGAAACACCATATATTTT. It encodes CASSGTGRLLSGNTIYF.

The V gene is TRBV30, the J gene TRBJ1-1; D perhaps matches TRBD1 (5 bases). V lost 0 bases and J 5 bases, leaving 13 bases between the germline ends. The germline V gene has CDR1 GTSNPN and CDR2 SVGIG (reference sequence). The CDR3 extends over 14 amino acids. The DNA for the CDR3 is TGTGCCTGGAGTGTAGGTAGGGAGGGGACTGAAGCTTTCTTT. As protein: CAWSVGREGTEAFF. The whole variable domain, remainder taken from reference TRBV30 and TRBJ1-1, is SQTIHQWPATLVQPVGSPLSLECTVEGTSNPNLYWYRQAAGRGLQLLFYSVGIGQISSEVPQNLSASRPQDRQFILSSKKLLLSDSGFYLCAWSVGREGTEAFFGQGTRLTVV.

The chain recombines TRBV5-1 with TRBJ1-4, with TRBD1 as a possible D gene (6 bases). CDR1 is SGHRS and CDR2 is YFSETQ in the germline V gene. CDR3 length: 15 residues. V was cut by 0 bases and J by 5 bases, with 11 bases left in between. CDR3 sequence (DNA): TGCGCCAGCAGCTTGGCGAACAGGGAAAATGAAAAACTGTTTTTT. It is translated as CASSLANRENEKLFF. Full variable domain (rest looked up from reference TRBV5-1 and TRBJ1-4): KAGVTQTPRYLIKTRGQQVTLSCSPISGHRSVSWYQQTPGQGLQFLFEYFSETQRNKGNFPGRFSGRQFSNSRSEMNVSTLELGDSALYLCASSLANRENEKLFFGSGTQLSVL.

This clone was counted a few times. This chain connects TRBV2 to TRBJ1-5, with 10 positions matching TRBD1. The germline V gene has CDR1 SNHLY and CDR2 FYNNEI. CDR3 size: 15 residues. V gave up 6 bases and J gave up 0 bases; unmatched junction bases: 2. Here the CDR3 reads CASRGQGFSNQPQHF. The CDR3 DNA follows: TGTGCCAGCAGGGGACAGGGGTTTAGCAATCAGCCCCAGCATTTT.

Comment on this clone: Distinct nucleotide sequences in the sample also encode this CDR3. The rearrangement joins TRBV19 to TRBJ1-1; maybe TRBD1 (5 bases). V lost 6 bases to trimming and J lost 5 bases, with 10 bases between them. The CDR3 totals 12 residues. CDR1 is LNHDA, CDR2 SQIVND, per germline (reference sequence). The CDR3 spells CASRTGGTEAFF. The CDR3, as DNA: TGTGCCAGTAGAACCGGGGGAACTGAAGCTTTCTTT.

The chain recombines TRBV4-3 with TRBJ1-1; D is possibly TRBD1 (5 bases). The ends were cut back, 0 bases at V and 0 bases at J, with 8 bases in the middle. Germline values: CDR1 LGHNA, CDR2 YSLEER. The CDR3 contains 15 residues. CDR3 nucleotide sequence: TGCGCCAGCAGCCAAGAGAAGACAGTGAACACTGAAGCTTTCTTT. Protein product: CASSQEKTVNTEAFF.